This TCR beta chain came from a study of T cell changes during pregnancy in multiple sclerosis. The CDR3 consists of 13 residues. Trimming at V came to 6 bases and at J to 3 bases, leaving 4 bases not matched to a gene. Germline CDR1 reads SNHLY; CDR2 reads FYNNEI. The method was immunoSEQ multiplex PCR; TCRdb's version includes in-frame clones alone and lacks a portion of them. In the table there are tens of thousands of clones, 88% of which are singletons. This specimen consisted of peripheral blood, obtained before pregnancy. This chain joins TRBV2 and TRBJ1-2; 7 bases align to TRBD1. The sequence was obtained from a female donor with multiple sclerosis, enrolled in a pregnancy study. Here the CDR3 DNA reads TGTGCCAGCAGCCCGGGACAGCACTATGGCTACACCTTC. This gives the protein CASSPGQHYGYTF.